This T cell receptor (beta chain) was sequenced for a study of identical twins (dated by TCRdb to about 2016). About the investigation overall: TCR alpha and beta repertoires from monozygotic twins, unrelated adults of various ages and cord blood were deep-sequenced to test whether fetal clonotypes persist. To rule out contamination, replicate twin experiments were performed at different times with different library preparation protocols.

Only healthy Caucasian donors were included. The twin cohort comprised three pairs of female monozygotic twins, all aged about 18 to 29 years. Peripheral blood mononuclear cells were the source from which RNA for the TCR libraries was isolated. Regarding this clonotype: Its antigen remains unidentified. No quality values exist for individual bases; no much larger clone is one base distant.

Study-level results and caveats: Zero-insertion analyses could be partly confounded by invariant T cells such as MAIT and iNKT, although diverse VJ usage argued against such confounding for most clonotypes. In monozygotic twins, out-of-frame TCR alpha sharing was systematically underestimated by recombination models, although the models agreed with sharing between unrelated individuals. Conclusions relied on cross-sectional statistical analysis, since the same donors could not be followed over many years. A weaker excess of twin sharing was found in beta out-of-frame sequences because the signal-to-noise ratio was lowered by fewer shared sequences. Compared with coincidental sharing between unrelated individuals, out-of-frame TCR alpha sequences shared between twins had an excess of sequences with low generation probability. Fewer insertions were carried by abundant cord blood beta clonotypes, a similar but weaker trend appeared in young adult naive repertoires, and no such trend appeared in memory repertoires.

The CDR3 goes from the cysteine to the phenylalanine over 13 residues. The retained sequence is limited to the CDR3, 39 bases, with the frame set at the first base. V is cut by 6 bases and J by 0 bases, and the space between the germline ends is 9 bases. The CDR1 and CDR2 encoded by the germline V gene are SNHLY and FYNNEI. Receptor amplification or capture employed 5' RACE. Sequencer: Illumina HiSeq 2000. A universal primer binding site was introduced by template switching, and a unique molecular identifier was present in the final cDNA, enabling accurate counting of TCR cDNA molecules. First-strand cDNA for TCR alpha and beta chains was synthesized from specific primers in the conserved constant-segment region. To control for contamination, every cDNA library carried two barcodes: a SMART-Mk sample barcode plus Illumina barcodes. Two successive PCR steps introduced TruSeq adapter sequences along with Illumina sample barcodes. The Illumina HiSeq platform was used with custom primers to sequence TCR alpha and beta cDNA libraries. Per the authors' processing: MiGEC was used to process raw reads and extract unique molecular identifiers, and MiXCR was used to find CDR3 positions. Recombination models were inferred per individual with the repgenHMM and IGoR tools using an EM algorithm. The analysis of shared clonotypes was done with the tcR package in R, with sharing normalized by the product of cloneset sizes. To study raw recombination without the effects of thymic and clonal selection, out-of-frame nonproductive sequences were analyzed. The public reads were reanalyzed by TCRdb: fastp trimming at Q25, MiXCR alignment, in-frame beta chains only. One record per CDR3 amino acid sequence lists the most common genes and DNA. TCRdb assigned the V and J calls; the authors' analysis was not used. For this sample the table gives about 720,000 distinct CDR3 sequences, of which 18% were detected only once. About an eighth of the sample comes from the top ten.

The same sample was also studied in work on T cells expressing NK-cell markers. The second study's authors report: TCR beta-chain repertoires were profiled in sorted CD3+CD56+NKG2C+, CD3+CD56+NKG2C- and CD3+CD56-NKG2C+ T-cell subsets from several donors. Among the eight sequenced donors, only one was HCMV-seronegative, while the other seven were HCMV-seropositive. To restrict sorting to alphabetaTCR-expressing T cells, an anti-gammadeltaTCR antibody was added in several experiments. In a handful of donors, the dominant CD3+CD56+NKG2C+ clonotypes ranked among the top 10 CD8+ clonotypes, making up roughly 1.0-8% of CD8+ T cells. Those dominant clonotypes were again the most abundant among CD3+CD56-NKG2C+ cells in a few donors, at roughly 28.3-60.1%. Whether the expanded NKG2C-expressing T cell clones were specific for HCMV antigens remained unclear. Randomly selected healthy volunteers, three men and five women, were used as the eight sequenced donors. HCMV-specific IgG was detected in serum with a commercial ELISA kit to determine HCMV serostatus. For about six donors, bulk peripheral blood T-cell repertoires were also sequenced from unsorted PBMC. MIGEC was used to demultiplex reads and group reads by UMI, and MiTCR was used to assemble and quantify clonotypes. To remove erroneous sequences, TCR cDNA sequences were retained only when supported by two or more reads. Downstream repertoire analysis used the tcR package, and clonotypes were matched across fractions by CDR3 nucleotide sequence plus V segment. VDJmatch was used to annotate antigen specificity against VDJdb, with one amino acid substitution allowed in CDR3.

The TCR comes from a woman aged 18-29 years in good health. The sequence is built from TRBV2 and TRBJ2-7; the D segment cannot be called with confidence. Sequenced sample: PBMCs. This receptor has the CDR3 CASRGGYSYEQYF. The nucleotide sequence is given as TGTGCCAGCAGAGGCGGATACTCCTACGAGCAGTACTTC.